Listed here are 11 T cell receptor beta chains from one sample, sequenced in a study of T-cell memory formation after mild COVID-19. MiXCR was run by TCRdb on the 5' RACE reads, yielding one entry per CDR3 protein. The sample lists roughly 610,000 distinct CDR3 sequences; around 15% were seen once. The sample comprised PBMCs or a T cell subset sorted from them (not recorded which). The receptors here all came from an adult woman who had mild COVID-19 (a few samples of this study predate the infection). Cell type and time point are not known.

This chain's CDR3 is CASSLASSEQYF. The CDR3 bases are TGTGCCAGCAGCTTAGCGTCTTCCGAGCAGTACTTC. This chain links TRBV7-9 with TRBJ2-7; D unresolved. Germline assignment: CDR1 SEHNR and CDR2 FQNEAQ (reference sequence). Between the trimmed V and J ends, which lost 0 bases and 6 bases, there was a span of 6 bases. CDR3 size: 12 residues.

The table lists this clonotype with many counts. The V call is TRBV7-6, the J call TRBJ2-1; 8 nucleotides align to TRBD1. The CDR3 length is 15 residues. Trimming took 5 bases from V and 7 from J; bases not matched to a gene: 10. The germline V gene has CDR1 SGHVS and CDR2 FNYEAQ. In nucleotides, the CDR3 is TGTGCCAGCAGCGGTTATTCGACAGGGGCGAATGAGCAGTTCTTC. Encoded protein: CASSGYSTGANEQFF.

The sample holds a few counts of this clonotype. The chain links TRBV12-3 or TRBV12-4 to TRBJ2-7; D call uncertain. The CDR3 has 13 amino acids. The germline V and J ends were trimmed by 0 bases and 3 bases, with 6 bases remaining between them. CDR3 amino acids: CASSLATDYEQYF. CDR3 in DNA: TGTGCCAGCAGTTTAGCCACAGACTACGAGCAGTACTTC.

V gene TRBV2 combines with J gene TRBJ1-1, with D perhaps TRBD1 (6 bases). This CDR3 is 17 amino acids long. Germline V lookup: CDR1 SNHLY, CDR2 FYNNEI. The V gene lost 6 bases and the J gene lost 2 bases, with 22 bases spanning the gap. The CDR3 sequence: CASSKTGGRVRNTEAFF. As DNA, the CDR3 is TGTGCCAGCAGCAAGACAGGTGGGCGAGTAAGAAACACTGAAGCTTTCTTT.

This clonotype has more than one count but fewer than ten. The CDR3 DNA reads TGTGCCAGCAGCCTTAGGTGGGCAGGGCAGGGGAACACTGAAGCTTTCTTT. Translating it yields CASSLRWAGQGNTEAFF. This chain links TRBV5-5 with TRBJ1-1, with D perhaps TRBD1 (5 bases). In germline, CDR1 is SGHKS, CDR2 YYEKEE (reference sequence). This CDR3 is built from 17 residues. The V end lost 4 bases, the J end lost 1 base, and 20 bases lay between the germline ends.

V and J are TRBV20-1 and TRBJ1-2, with D possibly being TRBD1 (6 bases). The V and J ends lost 4 bases and 3 bases respectively, with 18 bases between them. Looked up from germline, CDR1 is DFQATT and CDR2 is SNEGSKA (reference sequence). The CDR3 has 15 residues. This CDR3 is CSAKITGIHDYGYTF. The CDR3 coding sequence is TGCAGTGCTAAGATTACAGGGATCCACGACTATGGCTACACCTTC.

This clonotype has ten or more counts. This rearrangement joins TRBV9 to TRBJ2-3; 15 positions agree with TRBD2. The ends lost 0 bases at V and 5 bases at J; junction bases unmatched: 10. This CDR3 has 19 amino acids. Germline V gene lookup returns CDR1 SGDLS and CDR2 YYNGEE. CDR3 protein: CASSVAPGPGLAGGDTQYF. CDR3 bases: TGTGCCAGCAGCGTAGCGCCCGGCCCGGGACTAGCGGGGGGAGATACGCAGTATTTT.

In this sample, this clonotype turned up a few times. The CDR3 spells CASSLSRPPTSGEETQYF. As DNA, the CDR3 is TGTGCCAGCAGTTTGTCCCGCCCTCCGACTAGCGGGGAAGAGACCCAGTACTTC. This chain connects TRBV12-3 or TRBV12-4 to TRBJ2-5; 11 nucleotides line up with TRBD2. This CDR3 has 18 residues. Germline trimming cut 3 bases from V and 3 bases from J; bases unmatched to any gene: 12.

The rearrangement joins TRBV5-1 to TRBJ2-1; TRBD2 matches at 11 bases. This CDR3 contains 14 residues. Trimming removed 7 bases from V and 9 bases from J; junction bases left unmatched: 9. Per the germline V gene, CDR1 is SGHRS and CDR2 is YFSETQ. The CDR3 DNA is TGCGCCAGCCTCGGTGGGACTAGCGGCCGTGAGCAGTTCTTC. Its translation: CASLGGTSGREQFF.

This clonotype was seen more than once but under ten times. The rearrangement uses TRBV3-1 and TRBJ2-7, with a weak D call TRBD1 (6 bases). The V end was cut by 1 base, the J end by 10 bases, with 14 bases between. The V gene's germline CDR1 is LGHDT and CDR2 YNNKEL (reference sequence). There are 13 residues in the CDR3. The CDR3 region is CASSQGQGLPQYF. The CDR3 coding sequence is TGTGCCAGCAGCCAAGGTCAGGGGCTGCCCCAGTACTTC.

V and J are TRBV12-3 or TRBV12-4 and TRBJ2-3; 7 bases map to TRBD1. V lost 8 bases and J lost 2; bases outside the gene matches: 13. The CDR3 consists of 16 residues. CDR3 DNA sequence: TGTGCCAGCTTACAGGGGTCTAACTCCCTCACAGATACGCAGTATTTT. Its protein product is CASLQGSNSLTDTQYF.